These 31 T cell receptor beta chains were all obtained from the same sample, sequenced in a study of shared clonotypes between healthy human individuals. Repertoires were generated with immunoSEQ multiplex PCR, while TCRdb's copy carries only in-frame clones and drops some. The sample contains around 700,000 clones, less than 80% of which appear only once. The sample taken for sequencing was memory CD4+ T cells sorted from blood. The subset: CD45RA-negative fraction. Source of these receptors: a woman aged 25-40 years in good health.

V is TRBV5-1 and J is TRBJ2-2; D is undetermined. V lost 3 bases, J lost 4 bases, and 13 bases lay in between. Germline V gives CDR1 SGHRS, CDR2 YFSETQ. The CDR3 contains 15 residues. The CDR3: CASSSSAAATGELFF. The CDR3 DNA follows: TGCGCCAGCAGCTCTTCGGCCGCGGCCACCGGGGAGCTGTTTTTT.

In its sample, this clone was seen a few times. The J gene is TRBJ2-5, the V gene TRBV18; possibly TRBD1 or TRBD2 for D (6 bases each). Germline assignment: CDR1 KGHSH and CDR2 LQKENI. The CDR3 totals 17 residues. V lost 5 bases to trimming and J lost 5 bases, with 24 bases between them. CDR3 loop: CASSDQRGEPERETQYF. CDR3 in DNA: TGTGCCAGCTCAGACCAAAGGGGGGAACCTGAGAGGGAGACCCAGTACTTC.

V and J are TRBV19 and TRBJ2-2, with D maybe TRBD2 (6 bases). The CDR3 consists of 13 residues. Trimming stripped 5 bases from V and 6 bases from J, with 10 bases between. CDR1 and CDR2 (germline): LNHDA, SQIVND (reference sequence). The CDR3 loop reads CASSPGGAGELFF. The CDR3 DNA reads as TGTGCCAGTAGTCCCGGGGGAGCCGGGGAGCTGTTTTTT.

This chain connects TRBV19 to TRBJ2-7; 9 positions agree with TRBD1. The CDR3 length is 15 residues. Germline-derived CDR1 and CDR2 are LNHDA and SQIVND (reference sequence). V gave up 3 bases and J gave up 2 bases; unmatched junction bases: 5. The DNA for the CDR3 is TGTGCCAGTAGTATGGTCGGGACAGGGCCCTACGAGCAGTACTTC. Its protein is CASSMVGTGPYEQYF. Full variable domain (rest looked up from reference TRBV19 and TRBJ2-7): DGGITQSPKYLFRKEGQNVTLSCEQNLNHDAMYWYRQDPGQGLRLIYYSQIVNDFQKGDIAEGYSVSREKKESFPLTVTSAQKNPTAFYLCASSMVGTGPYEQYFGPGTRLTVT.

This clone was seen at least ten times. The rearrangement links TRBV5-1 to TRBJ2-2; perhaps TRBD2 as D (5 bases). V was trimmed by 6 bases and J by 1 base, leaving 13 bases between them. This CDR3 has 15 residues. Per the germline V gene, CDR1 is SGHRS and CDR2 is YFSETQ. The CDR3 nucleotides are TGCGCCAGCAAGTTGAGCGGTTTGAACACCGGGGAGCTGTTTTTT. Encoded protein: CASKLSGLNTGELFF.

The rearrangement links TRBV19 to TRBJ1-5, with D tentatively TRBD1 (5 bases). Germline loops: CDR1 LNHDA, CDR2 SQIVND (reference sequence). The V and J ends lost 3 bases and 0 bases respectively, with 18 bases between them. The CDR3 contains 18 residues. CDR3 in amino acids: CASSINGRAGDSNQPQHF. The CDR3 nucleotides read TGTGCCAGTAGTATCAACGGCAGGGCTGGGGATAGCAATCAGCCCCAGCATTTT.

V and J are TRBV28 and TRBJ2-7; D is undetermined. This CDR3 spans 14 amino acids. Trimming pared 6 bases from V and 2 bases from J, leaving 14 bases between. Germline values: CDR1 MDHEN, CDR2 SYDVKM. CDR3 coding DNA: TGTGCCAGCAGAGAAGGGATTTCTACCTACGAGCAGTACTTC. Amino acid sequence: CASREGISTYEQYF. Together with reference TRBV28 and TRBJ2-7, the CDR3 gives the full variable domain: DVKVTQSSRYLVKRTGEKVFLECVQDMDHENMFWYRQDPGLGLRLIYFSYDVKMKEKGDIPEGYSVSREKKERFSLILESASTNQTSMYLCASREGISTYEQYFGPGTRLTVT.

The gene calls are TRBV18 and TRBJ1-1; TRBD1 aligns across 7 bases. Trimming at V came to 9 bases and at J to 1 base, leaving 11 bases not matched to a gene. Germline V gives CDR1 KGHSH, CDR2 LQKENI. This CDR3 region has 15 residues. The CDR3 DNA reads as TGTGCCAGTTCAGCCGGGACAGCCAAGAACACTGAAGCTTTCTTT. Its translation: CASSAGTAKNTEAFF. Using reference TRBV18 and TRBJ1-1 for the parts outside the CDR3, the full variable domain is NAGVMQNPRHLVRRRGQEARLRCSPMKGHSHVYWYRQLPEEGLKFMVYLQKENIIDESGMPKERFSAEFPKEGPSILRIQQVVRGDSAAYFCASSAGTAKNTEAFFGQGTRLTVV.

V and J are TRBV5-8 and TRBJ2-3; TRBD1 aligns across 11 bases. Germline loops: CDR1 SGHTS, CDR2 YDEGEE. The CDR3 is 13 amino acids. V shed 5 bases and J 8 bases; nucleotides not matched to a gene: 4. Here the CDR3 reads CASRDRGPVTQYF. In DNA, the CDR3 is TGTGCCAGCAGGGACAGGGGGCCGGTTACGCAGTATTTT.

The genes are TRBV11-3 and TRBJ2-7; D might be TRBD2 (6 bases). This CDR3 comprises 14 residues. V gave up 2 bases and J gave up 5 bases, with 13 bases separating them. Germline V gene lookup returns CDR1 SGHNT and CDR2 YENEEA. This chain's CDR3 is CASSLIWRENEQYF. DNA for the CDR3: TGTGCCAGCAGCTTAATATGGCGGGAAAACGAGCAGTACTTC. Full variable domain (remainder filled in from reference TRBV11-3 and TRBJ2-7): EAGVVQSPRYKIIEKKQPVAFWCNPISGHNTLYWYLQNLGQGPELLIRYENEEAVDDSQLPKDRFSAERLKGVDSTLKIQPAELGDSAVYLCASSLIWRENEQYFGPGTRLTVT.

The chain links TRBV2 to TRBJ2-3; the D is unclear. V shed 5 bases and J shed 5 bases, with 5 bases lying between them. This CDR3 is built from 11 residues. In germline, CDR1 is SNHLY, CDR2 FYNNEI. CDR3 residues: CASSRRDTQYF. CDR3 DNA sequence: TGTGCCAGCAGTAGGCGAGATACGCAGTATTTT.

There are a few counts of this clone. V gene TRBV30 combines with J gene TRBJ2-1; 13 nucleotides match TRBD2. CDR1 and CDR2 (germline): GTSNPN, SVGIG (reference sequence). Trimming cost V 6 bases and J 10 bases; bases outside gene matches: 12. This CDR3 region has 15 residues. Written as DNA, the CDR3 is TGTGCCTGCAAACTAGCGGGAGGGTGGAGGGAAGAGCAGTTCTTC. Its translation: CACKLAGGWREEQFF.

The chain combines TRBV5-1 with TRBJ2-2; 7 bases line up with TRBD1. The CDR3 is 16 residues long. The trim removed 1 base at V and 3 bases at J, leaving 6 bases unmatched. In germline, CDR1 is SGHRS, CDR2 YFSETQ. CDR3 region: CASSLLGGADTGELFF. The CDR3 nucleotides are TGCGCCAGCAGCTTGTTAGGGGGCGCAGACACCGGGGAGCTGTTTTTT.

This sequence joins TRBV15 and TRBJ2-7, with TRBD2 identical over 10 bases. Germline trimming cut 1 base from V and 2 bases from J; bases unmatched to any gene: 5. The CDR3 spans 16 residues. Germline CDR1 and CDR2: LNHNV and YYDKDF (reference sequence). CDR3 protein: CATSRGGAGGAYEQYF. The CDR3 DNA is TGTGCCACCAGCAGAGGGGGAGCGGGAGGGGCCTACGAGCAGTACTTC.

The CDR3 DNA sequence: TGCGCCAGCAGTGATTGGACTAGCGGGAGTGCAGATACGCAGTATTTT. Residues: CASSDWTSGSADTQYF. The chain couples TRBV10-2 to TRBJ2-3; 13 bases agree with TRBD2. Germline V gene data show CDR1 as WSHSY and CDR2 as SAAADI. This CDR3 has 16 residues. V dropped 3 bases and J dropped 4; count of bases not matched to a gene: 4.

Turning to this clone: In the same sample, other DNA sequences code for this CDR3. The chain joins TRBV5-1 to TRBJ1-1, with 7 bases fitting TRBD1. The CDR3 extends over 14 amino acids. The germline V gene encodes CDR1 SGHRS and CDR2 YFSETQ. V trimming: 4 bases; J trimming: 4 bases; junction bases outside the gene matches: 7. CDR3 bases: TGCGCCAGCAGCCCAGGACAGGAAGGCACTGAAGCTTTCTTT. Amino acid sequence: CASSPGQEGTEAFF.

The gene calls are TRBV4-1 and TRBJ2-1; 8 bases fit TRBD2. The CDR3 is 18 residues long. With 0 bases clipped from V and 5 bases from J, the junction kept 12 bases outside the gene matches. Germline CDR1 reads MGHRA; CDR2 reads YSYEKL. CDR3 coding DNA: TGCGCCAGCAGCCAAGAACGCGCGGAGGCTAGCGGGCACAATGAGCAGTTCTTC. This codes for CASSQERAEASGHNEQFF.

The rearrangement links TRBV13 to TRBJ2-7; D gene uncertain. CDR1 and CDR2 from the germline V gene are PRHDT and FYEKMQ (reference sequence). This CDR3 is 13 amino acids long. V shed 2 bases and J shed 7 bases, with 12 bases lying between them. The CDR3 DNA reads as TGTGCCAGCAGCTTAAGGCCGGGTGAGGAGCAGTACTTC. Translation: CASSLRPGEEQYF.

For this clone: The same CDR3 is also encoded by other DNA sequences in this sample. The chain combines TRBV7-9 with TRBJ2-5; D tentatively reads TRBD1 or TRBD2 (5 bases each). V lost 0 bases and J lost 5, with 10 bases in between. This CDR3 comprises 14 residues. The germline V gene encodes CDR1 SEHNR and CDR2 FQNEAQ (reference sequence). CDR3 sequence: CASSLARGGETQYF. CDR3 in DNA: TGTGCCAGCAGCTTAGCGAGGGGTGGGGAGACCCAGTACTTC.

This chain uses TRBV4-1 with TRBJ1-5; maybe TRBD1 (5 bases). This CDR3 contains 15 residues. Germline V gives CDR1 MGHRA, CDR2 YSYEKL. V was clipped by 0 bases and J by 15 bases, with 21 bases between them. The CDR3 sequence: CASSQDQRAPGLRHF. The CDR3 coding sequence is TGCGCCAGCAGCCAAGATCAAAGGGCCCCGGGGCTCCGGCATTTT.

The chain is built from TRBV6-5 and TRBJ2-5; D assignment may be TRBD1 or TRBD2 (6 bases each). V was trimmed by 5 bases and J by 9 bases, leaving 19 bases between them. Germline-derived CDR1 and CDR2 are MNHEY and SVGAGI. CDR3 size: 14 residues. CDR3 bases: TGTGCCAGCAGTGTTGGGGGGCGAGAAGGGGCCCAGTACTTC. Its translation: CASSVGGREGAQYF.

In its sample, this clone was seen once. This chain connects TRBV5-4 to TRBJ2-3, with D maybe TRBD2 (6 bases). Germline V gene data show CDR1 as SGHNT and CDR2 as YYREEE (reference sequence). The ends were cut back, 2 bases at V and 1 base at J, with 11 bases in the middle. CDR3 length: 15 amino acids. In DNA, the CDR3 is TGTGCCAGCAGCTTAACGGGAGTGGGCACAGATACGCAGTATTTT. Translating gives CASSLTGVGTDTQYF.

This rearrangement joins TRBV7-9 to TRBJ2-2; 7 nucleotides line up with TRBD2. The CDR3 loop spans 16 amino acids. In germline, CDR1 is SEHNR, CDR2 FQNEAQ (reference sequence). V was pared by 6 bases and J by 1 base, with 8 bases of the junction left unmatched. The CDR3 spells CASRTGASGNTGELFF. DNA for the CDR3: TGTGCCAGCAGAACCGGTGCTAGCGGGAACACCGGGGAGCTGTTTTTT. The full variable domain, with the rest looked up from reference TRBV7-9 and TRBJ2-2, is DTGVSQNPRHKITKRGQNVTFRCDPISEHNRLYWYRQTLGQGPEFLTYFQNEAQLEKSRLLSDRFSAERPKGSFSTLEIQRTEQGDSAMYLCASRTGASGNTGELFFGEGSRLTVL.

This clone has just a few counts. The chain joins TRBV19 to TRBJ2-3; no definite D call. Between the trimmed V and J ends, which lost 5 bases and 3 bases, there was a span of 9 bases. The CDR3 extends over 13 amino acids. Germline-derived CDR1 and CDR2 are LNHDA and SQIVND (reference sequence). The CDR3 spells CASSPSGTDTQYF. The CDR3 DNA reads as TGTGCCAGTAGTCCCTCCGGTACAGATACGCAGTATTTT.

The CDR3 coding sequence is TGTGCCAGCAGCTTCTTAAGCCGGACTCACTCCTACGAGCAGTACTTC. Its translation: CASSFLSRTHSYEQYF. V and J are TRBV13 and TRBJ2-7; a weak D match, TRBD2 (5 bases). Germline V lookup: CDR1 PRHDT, CDR2 FYEKMQ (reference sequence). The CDR3 loop spans 16 amino acids. V dropped 3 bases and J dropped 0 bases, with 15 bases sitting between them.

This chain joins TRBV5-6 and TRBJ2-3; TRBD2 agrees at 14 bases. Germline CDR1 reads SGHDT; CDR2 reads YYEEEE. V shed 0 bases and J 4 bases; nucleotides not matched to a gene: 10. This CDR3 contains 19 residues. In DNA, the CDR3 is TGTGCCAGCAGCTTGGACCCCGGGACTAGCGGGAGAATGTCAGATACGCAGTATTTT. Its translation is CASSLDPGTSGRMSDTQYF.

The chain recombines TRBV20-1 with TRBJ2-4; D remains unclear. The CDR3 length is 10 residues. Germline-derived CDR1 and CDR2 are DFQATT and SNEGSKA (reference sequence). V gave up 3 bases and J gave up 5 bases, with 2 bases separating them. CDR3 DNA sequence: TGCAGTGCTAGCGAAAACATTCAGTACTTC. Protein sequence: CSASENIQYF.

V is TRBV5-1 and J is TRBJ2-3; no reliable D call. CDR1 is SGHRS and CDR2 is YFSETQ in the germline V gene. V lost 0 bases to trimming and J lost 0 bases, with 8 bases between them. The CDR3 is 15 amino acids. The CDR3 region has the DNA TGCGCCAGCAGCTTGGGGCAGTCTAGCACAGATACGCAGTATTTT. Protein sequence: CASSLGQSSTDTQYF.

This chain joins TRBV7-8 and TRBJ2-2; TRBD1 agrees at 7 bases. J gave up 1 base and V 3 bases, and 8 bases lay outside the gene matches. This CDR3 is built from 17 residues. Germline CDR1 SGHVS, CDR2 FQNEAQ. In DNA form, the CDR3 reads TGTGCCAGCAGCTTGAGGCGGACAGGTGGGAACACCGGGGAGCTGTTTTTT. Translation gives CASSLRRTGGNTGELFF.

The J gene is TRBJ1-5, the V gene TRBV28; a possible D gene is TRBD1 (6 bases). The CDR3 length is 14 residues. The V and J ends lost 4 bases and 9 bases respectively, with 16 bases between them. CDR1 and CDR2 (germline): MDHEN, SYDVKM. The CDR3 protein is CASSSGQRDRPQHF. In DNA form, the CDR3 reads TGTGCCAGCAGTTCCGGACAGAGGGACCGGCCCCAGCATTTT.

The chain links TRBV4-2 to TRBJ2-5; TRBD1 matches 8 bases. The CDR3 loop spans 15 amino acids. The V gene's germline CDR1 is LGHNA and CDR2 YNFKEQ. Losses at the gene ends were 5 bases for V and 1 base for J; bases not matched to a gene: 6. Written as DNA, the CDR3 is TGTGCCAGCAGCACCCGCGACAGGGGCCAAGAGACCCAGTACTTC. Protein sequence: CASSTRDRGQETQYF.